This T cell receptor (beta chain) was profiled in a study of shared clonotypes between healthy human individuals. Profiling relied on immunoSEQ multiplex PCR, and the TCRdb table lists in-frame clones only, not all of them. Of over a million clones in the sample, approximately 97% were seen once. CDR3 length equals 13 residues. Germline loops: CDR1 SGHKS, CDR2 YYEKEE (reference sequence). V was shortened by 4 bases and J by 8 bases, with 13 bases between the two germline ends. The clonotype comes from a man aged 30 to 45 in good health. The source material was naive CD4+ T cells sorted from blood. Subset described: CD45RA+ positively selected. This sequence joins TRBV5-5 and TRBJ2-1; D is unresolved. The CDR3 nucleotides read TGTGCCAGCAGCCCCCGGGCTATTGATGAGCAGTTCTTC. Translation gives CASSPRAIDEQFF.